This T cell receptor beta chain came from a study of response to subunit inactivated influenza vaccine. Whole-study findings and limits: The authors put forward the suggestion that each seasonal influenza vaccination may bring in only a limited number of new T cells.

TCRdb ran MiXCR on the RT-PCR reads and lists one entry per CDR3 protein. The table includes some 500,000 distinct CDR3 sequences, 15% to 20% detected once. This clonotype has more than one count but fewer than ten. Its matching antigen is unknown. V lost 8 bases and J lost 4; bases outside the gene matches: 11. The CDR3 is 15 amino acids. Germline CDR1 reads SNHLY; CDR2 reads FYNNEI. The gene calls are TRBV2 and TRBJ2-1; 7 bases align to TRBD2. The material sequenced was CD4+ T cells sorted from PBMCs, taken roughly 24 months after vaccination. The receptor was isolated from a man between 50 and 75 years old who received an inactivated influenza vaccine. The CDR3 DNA reads as TGTGCCAGCCAAGCAGGGCGGGGGTCATACAATGAGCAGTTCTTC. Its translation is CASQAGRGSYNEQFF. Together with reference TRBV2 and TRBJ2-1, the CDR3 gives the full variable domain: EPEVTQTPSHQVTQMGQEVILRCVPISNHLYFYWYRQILGQKVEFLVSFYNNEISEKSEIFDDQFSVERPDGSNFTLKIRSTKLEDSAMYFCASQAGRGSYNEQFFGPGTRLTVL.